This T cell receptor beta chain was captured in a study of blood T cell repertoires in COVID-19. CDR1 and CDR2 from the germline V gene are DFQATT and SNEGSKA (reference sequence). The CDR3 loop spans 11 amino acids. Trimming shortened V by 6 bases and J by 4 bases, and 9 bases separated the two germline ends. Repertoires were generated with immunoSEQ multiplex PCR, while TCRdb's copy carries only in-frame clones and drops some. Of a few hundred thousand clones listed, around nine tenths are singletons. V gene TRBV20-1 combines with J gene TRBJ1-2; D is unresolved. The TCR comes from an older woman with COVID-19, enrolled during active disease. The specimen sequenced was peripheral blood. The CDR3 region has the DNA TGCAGTGCCGGGGATCCCTATGGCTACACCTTC. It yields the protein CSAGDPYGYTF.